The T cell receptor (beta chain) under discussion was sequenced for a study of identical twins (dated by TCRdb to between 2015 and 2016). About the full investigation: To test whether fetal clonotypes persist, this study deep-sequenced TCR alpha and beta repertoires from monozygotic twins, from unrelated adults of various ages, and from cord blood. To rule out contamination, the twin experiments were replicated at different times with different library preparation protocols.

Spanning cysteine to phenylalanine, the CDR3 consists of 16 amino acids. The read is trimmed to its CDR3 DNA, 48 bases read in frame from base 1. The CDR1 and CDR2 encoded by the germline V gene are SGHRS and YFSETQ. Trimming leaves V shorter by 3 bases and J shorter by 1 base, with the junction holding 7 bases beyond the gene matches. Every donor in the study was a healthy Caucasian. Three pairs of female monozygotic twins, all aged about 18 to 29 years, made up the twin cohort. Peripheral blood mononuclear cells were used as the source from which RNA for TCR libraries was isolated. In regard to this clonotype: It lacks a known antigen. Per-base quality was not reported, and no clone a single base away is much larger than it.

Points the paper makes about the study in general: Out-of-frame TCR alpha sharing in monozygotic twins was systematically underestimated by recombination models, whereas sharing between unrelated individuals was in agreement with the recombination models. Abundant cord blood beta clonotypes carried fewer insertions; young adult naive repertoires showed a weaker similar trend, while memory repertoires showed none. Compared with coincidental sharing between unrelated individuals, out-of-frame TCR alpha sequences shared between twins showed an excess of sequences with low generation probability. Because the same donors could not be followed over many years, conclusions were based on cross-sectional statistical analysis. Zero-insertion analyses could be partly confounded by invariant T cells such as MAIT and iNKT, although diverse VJ usage argued against such confounding for most clonotypes. A weaker excess of twin sharing was found in beta out-of-frame sequences because the signal-to-noise ratio was lowered by fewer shared sequences.

Libraries were prepared through 5' RACE. Instrument on record: Illumina HiSeq 2000. A universal primer binding site was added through template switching, and the final cDNA carried a unique molecular identifier so that TCR cDNA molecules could be counted accurately. Specific primers in the conserved constant-segment region were used to synthesize first-strand cDNA for the TCR alpha and beta chains. Each cDNA library was double barcoded, with a SMART-Mk sample barcode plus Illumina barcodes, to control for contamination. TruSeq adapter sequences along with Illumina sample barcodes were introduced in two successive PCR steps. The TCR alpha and beta cDNA libraries were sequenced on the Illumina HiSeq platform using custom primers. As for how the authors treated the data: MiGEC processed the raw reads to extract unique molecular identifiers, while MiXCR was used to determine the CDR3 positions. Recombination models were inferred per individual with the repgenHMM and IGoR tools using an EM algorithm. Shared clonotype analysis was performed with the tcR package in R, normalizing sharing by the product of cloneset sizes. To study raw recombination without the effects of thymic and clonal selection, out-of-frame nonproductive sequences were analyzed. TCRdb reprocessed the public reads (quality trimming at Q25 with fastp, clone calling with MiXCR) and kept in-frame beta chains. Duplicate CDR3 protein sequences are folded into a single record with the most common DNA and genes. The V and J calls shown here were made by TCRdb, not taken from the authors' results. For this sample the table gives about 660,000 distinct CDR3 sequences, of which over 8.5% were detected only once. The ten largest clonotypes hold roughly 0.97% of the sample.

A further study also used this sample, focusing on yellow fever vaccine responses in identical twins. From that second study: The authors reported that the T cell response to vaccination in identical twins appeared partly convergent and partly personalized. In the study, vaccine-responding T cell clones were precisely tracked in identical twins.

Sample: PBMCs. In this chain, TRBV5-1 is recombined with TRBJ2-7; TRBD1 matches 10 bases in the middle. This TCR was recovered from a woman under 30 in good health. The nucleotides are TGCGCCAGCAGCTCAAAGACAGGGGGCCTTTCCTACGAGCAGTACTTC. Its amino acids are CASSSKTGGLSYEQYF. With the portions outside the CDR3 filled from the reference TRBV5-1 and TRBJ2-7 genes, the complete variable region becomes KAGVTQTPRYLIKTRGQQVTLSCSPISGHRSVSWYQQTPGQGLQFLFEYFSETQRNKGNFPGRFSGRQFSNSRSEMNVSTLELGDSALYLCASSSKTGGLSYEQYFGPGTRLTVT.